The rows below give T cell receptor beta chains drawn from one sample of a study of regulatory T cells in long-lasting Graves disease. TCRdb reprocessed the multiplex PCR reads via MiXCR and lists one record per CDR3 protein. The sample holds around 500,000 distinct CDR3 sequences, 16% seen once. This same sample was also taken into another study, of T cells in Graves' hyperthyroidism and ophthalmopathy.

Source: peripheral blood mononuclear cells (PBMCs), taken at new diagnosis, from a patient treated with antithyroid drugs. These receptors came from a woman aged 35 to 59 with Graves disease. Each CDR3 is given without its conserved first and last residue.

v_gene	j_gene	CDR3aa
TRBV11-2	TRBJ2-3	ASSVRGAFTDTQY
TRBV9	TRBJ2-2	ASSGDRGTNTGELF
TRBV2	TRBJ1-4	ASSEVDLRNEKLF
TRBV6-1	TRBJ1-1	ASSRQDLLNTEAF
TRBV2	TRBJ1-5	ASALLRSNQPQH
TRBV10-3	TRBJ2-3	AISEYRTDTQY
TRBV5-1	TRBJ2-7	ASSFPRDGSSYEQY
TRBV12-3/TRBV12-4	TRBJ2-5	ASSSNRVEHGQETQY
TRBV12-3/TRBV12-4	TRBJ2-7	ASSGDFYEQY
TRBV2	TRBJ2-3	ASSLGLAPPDTQY
TRBV30	TRBJ1-3	AWSVREQGNTIY
TRBV12-3/TRBV12-4	TRBJ1-5	ASSPRRPNQPQH
TRBV12-3/TRBV12-4	TRBJ1-1	ASSNIPSGAGSTEAF
TRBV12-3/TRBV12-4	TRBJ1-5	ASSHGQGDQPQH
TRBV5-1	TRBJ1-6	ASSLELGNSPLH
TRBV5-1	TRBJ1-1	ASSDDRAGNTEAF
TRBV20-1	TRBJ2-3	SARDHPDTQY
TRBV6-5	TRBJ1-3	ASSYNGVAGNTIY
TRBV3-1	TRBJ2-3	ASSHSDTQY